The clone carrying this T cell receptor (beta chain) was seen once. Its specificity is not known. This entry comes from a study of cytomegalovirus exposure and HLA in healthy donors. PCR was performed using 60 Vbeta and 13 Jbeta primers. Sequencing was performed with immunoSEQ multiplex PCR; in TCRdb, only in-frame clones are kept and a portion is missing. The table includes 120,000 or so clones, more than 65% detected once. Per germline, CDR1 WSHSY and CDR2 SAAADI. Trimming pared 5 bases from V and 7 bases from J, leaving 11 bases between. This CDR3 has 12 amino acids. Findings and limits, study-wide: Prior analysis indicated that the majority of TCR beta V segments exhibited productivity approximately 87% or approximately 30% of the time. The majority of TCR sequences were rare, yet some public TCRs appeared in many donors. It was reported that TCR beta sequences correctly inferred the HLA-A and HLA-B alleles for most subjects.

The rearrangement links TRBV10-2 to TRBJ1-2; a possible D gene is TRBD1 (6 bases). This TCR derives from a woman aged 18-35 years in good health and CMV-seronegative. Specimen: PBMCs. The CDR3 sequence is CASSPGGAGYTF. As DNA, the CDR3 is TGCGCCAGCAGTCCCGGGGGGGCTGGCTACACCTTC.